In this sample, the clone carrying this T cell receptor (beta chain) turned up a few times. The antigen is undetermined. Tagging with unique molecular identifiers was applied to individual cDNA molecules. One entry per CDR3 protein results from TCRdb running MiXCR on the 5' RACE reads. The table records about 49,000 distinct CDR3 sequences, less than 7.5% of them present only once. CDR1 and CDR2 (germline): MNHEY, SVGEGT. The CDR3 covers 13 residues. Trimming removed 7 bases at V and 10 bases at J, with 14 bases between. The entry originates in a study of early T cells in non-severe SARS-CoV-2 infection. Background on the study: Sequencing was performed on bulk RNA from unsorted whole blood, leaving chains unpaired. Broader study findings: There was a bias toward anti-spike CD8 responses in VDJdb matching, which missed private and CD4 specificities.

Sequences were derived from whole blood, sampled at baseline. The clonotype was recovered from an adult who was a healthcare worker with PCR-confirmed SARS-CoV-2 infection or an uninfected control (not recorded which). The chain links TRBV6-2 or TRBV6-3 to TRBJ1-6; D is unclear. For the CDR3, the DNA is TGTGCCAGCACGGAGGGCGCGGGATCACCCCTCCACTTT. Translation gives CASTEGAGSPLHF.